This TCR beta chain comes out of a study of blood T cell repertoires in COVID-19. The wider study: Samples came from the United States, Italy and Spain, spanning acute and convalescent COVID-19. The analysed material was cDNA or gDNA that came from T cells, B-cell-depleted T cells, or PBMCs.

This CDR3 region has 15 residues. V shed 4 bases, J shed 2 bases, and the junction held 7 bases outside the gene matches. The germline V gene has CDR1 MGHDK and CDR2 SYGVNS. The authors' processing: It was from reference gene primer amplification that nucleated cell counts were estimated. This table comes from immunoSEQ multiplex PCR, and its TCRdb copy is limited to in-frame clones, with some not included. V, J and clone size reflect that table, while D and trimming were determined from the DNA. The sample contains 120,000 or so clones, approximately 79% of which appear only once. Sequencing input: peripheral blood. The TCR was taken from a woman of 80 years or more with active or convalescent COVID-19. The chain couples TRBV25-1 to TRBJ1-1; 7 positions match TRBD1. CDR3 sequence: CASSAHRGTNTEAFF. The DNA of the CDR3 is TGTGCCAGCAGTGCACACAGGGGAACAAACACTGAAGCTTTCTTT.